The 19 T cell receptor beta chains reported below all come from one sample, sequenced in a study of T cell repertoires in cytomegalovirus infection. Using its own MiXCR run on the reads, TCRdb lists one record per CDR3 protein. This sample has a few hundred thousand distinct CDR3 sequences, with roughly a third found just once. No antigen has been identified for these receptors. Specimen: cultured PBMCs, collected from culture after CMV antigen stimulation. The source is a human donor in good health (CMV status not recorded). Some clones in this sample may be carry-over from other donors' samples.

This clonotype was found a few times. V is TRBV4-2 and J is TRBJ1-4; maybe TRBD1 (5 bases). The CDR3 length is 15 residues. Germline loops: CDR1 LGHNA, CDR2 YNFKEQ. V gave up 5 bases and J gave up 8 bases, with 18 bases separating them. The DNA for the CDR3 is TGTGCCAGCAGCGCTCCGGGACGGCGACTGGAAAAACTGTTTTTT. The encoded protein is CASSAPGRRLEKLFF.

The chain uses TRBV7-3 and TRBJ2-1; no clear D gene. V was cut by 7 bases and J by 10 bases, with 11 bases left in between. CDR1 and CDR2 from the germline V gene are SGHTA and FQGTGA. This CDR3 has 11 amino acids. The CDR3 sequence is CASTLTGEQFF. In DNA, the CDR3 is TGTGCCAGCACCCTAACCGGGGAGCAGTTCTTC.

This chain links TRBV19 with TRBJ2-1; 11 bases match TRBD2. Trimming removed 6 bases from V and 9 bases from J; junction bases left unmatched: 4. This CDR3 contains 13 residues. Germline V CDR1 and CDR2: LNHDA, SQIVND (reference sequence). This CDR3 reads CASSTSGSTEQFF. CDR3 DNA sequence: TGTGCCAGTAGCACTAGCGGGAGTACTGAGCAGTTCTTC.

The chain employs TRBV28 and TRBJ2-7, with D perhaps assigned TRBD1 or TRBD2 (5 bases each). Looked up from germline, CDR1 is MDHEN and CDR2 is SYDVKM. Trimming removed 5 bases at V and 7 bases at J, with 12 bases between. The CDR3 is 12 residues long. This CDR3 reads CASSEGTREQYF. CDR3 DNA: TGTGCCAGCAGTGAGGGGACCCGGGAGCAGTACTTC.

This clonotype was seen at least ten times. This chain links TRBV7-3 with TRBJ2-1; no clear D gene. V dropped 1 base and J dropped 8 bases, with 9 bases sitting between them. The CDR3 sequence is 13 residues long. Per the germline V gene, CDR1 is SGHTA and CDR2 is FQGTGA. The CDR3 coding sequence is TGTGCCAGCAGCTTAAAAGGAGCAGATGAGCAGTTCTTC. This sequence encodes CASSLKGADEQFF.

CDR3 amino acids: CATSDGGRGATNEKLFF. The CDR3 DNA is TGTGCCACCAGTGATGGGGGACGGGGTGCAACTAATGAAAAACTGTTTTTT. The V and J genes are TRBV24-1 and TRBJ1-4; TRBD1 is a possible D gene (5 bases). CDR3 size: 17 residues. V was pared by 3 bases and J by 0 bases, with 13 bases between. Germline CDR1 reads KGHDR; CDR2 reads SFDVKD.

This clonotype was detected only a few times. The CDR3 protein is CASSLVWGPKVNTEAFF. The CDR3 DNA reads as TGTGCCAGCAGCTTAGTTTGGGGGCCGAAGGTGAACACTGAAGCTTTCTTT. The chain recombines TRBV7-8 with TRBJ1-1; possible D gene TRBD1, 6 bases. Between the trimmed V and J ends, which lost 1 base and 0 bases, there was a span of 15 bases. The CDR3 length is 17 residues. Germline V lookup: CDR1 SGHVS, CDR2 FQNEAQ.

This clonotype was counted a single time. This chain connects TRBV20-1 to TRBJ2-3, with 9 bases aligning to TRBD2. Germline V CDR1 and CDR2: DFQATT, SNEGSKA (reference sequence). The CDR3 contains 15 residues. V lost 6 bases, J lost 2 bases, and 9 bases stayed unmatched. This chain's CDR3 is CSASPLAGVTDTQYF. DNA for the CDR3: TGCAGTGCCTCCCCCTTAGCGGGAGTCACAGATACGCAGTATTTT.

This clonotype was observed many times. This sequence joins TRBV7-2 and TRBJ2-1; 8 bases align to TRBD2. CDR1 SGHTA and CDR2 FQGNSA come from the germline V gene. J was trimmed by 4 bases and V by 4 bases; bases with no gene match: 9. The CDR3 loop spans 16 amino acids. For the CDR3, the DNA is TGTGCCAGCAGCTCCTTGACTAGCGCCCCTTACAATGAGCAGTTCTTC. Translated: CASSSLTSAPYNEQFF.

The V and J genes are TRBV9 and TRBJ1-2; perhaps TRBD1 as D (5 bases). Trimming took off 0 bases at V and 4 bases at J, with 13 bases between the two ends. The V gene's germline CDR1 is SGDLS and CDR2 YYNGEE. The CDR3 is made up of 15 amino acids. As DNA, the CDR3 is TGTGCCAGCAGCGTAGACGACAGCCCCCTCTATGGCTACACCTTC. It is translated as CASSVDDSPLYGYTF. The whole variable domain, remainder taken from reference TRBV9 and TRBJ1-2, is DSGVTQTPKHLITATGQRVTLRCSPRSGDLSVYWYQQSLDQGLQFLIQYYNGEERAKGNILERFSAQQFPDLHSELNLSSLELGDSALYFCASSVDDSPLYGYTFGSGTRLTVV.

The rearrangement links TRBV7-9 to TRBJ2-7, with 7 bases matching TRBD1. The CDR3 extends over 15 amino acids. CDR1 is SEHNR and CDR2 is FQNEAQ in the germline V gene (reference sequence). J lost 0 bases, V lost 5 bases, and 7 bases had no gene match. The CDR3 sequence is CASSDGTEYSYEQYF. CDR3 in DNA: TGTGCCAGCAGCGACGGGACAGAGTACTCCTACGAGCAGTACTTC.

This rearrangement joins TRBV12-3 or TRBV12-4 to TRBJ1-3; D is undetermined. The CDR3 runs 11 residues. Between the trimmed V and J ends, which lost 6 bases and 8 bases, there was a span of 8 bases. In DNA form, the CDR3 reads TGTGCCAGCAGCCCGACGGACACCATATATTTT. It yields the protein CASSPTDTIYF.

This chain's CDR3 is CASSLASVNTEAFF. DNA for the CDR3: TGCGCCAGCAGCTTGGCCTCCGTGAACACTGAAGCTTTCTTT. The chain carries TRBV5-1 and TRBJ1-1, with unresolved D. Germline V CDR1 and CDR2: SGHRS, YFSETQ. The CDR3 spans 14 residues. With 0 bases removed from V and 0 bases from J, the gap between germline ends came to 6 bases.

The rearrangement links TRBV6-1 to TRBJ2-2; 12 nucleotides match TRBD2. Germline V lookup: CDR1 MNHNS, CDR2 SASEGT. J lost 7 bases, V lost 7 bases, and 7 bases had no gene match. The CDR3 has 15 amino acids. The CDR3: CASIRLAGDYGELFF. The CDR3 DNA sequence: TGTGCCAGCATTCGACTAGCGGGAGATTACGGGGAGCTGTTTTTT.

The chain uses TRBV18 and TRBJ2-4, with TRBD1 matching 9 bases. From germline, CDR1 is KGHSH and CDR2 LQKENI. The ends lost 3 bases at V and 0 bases at J; junction bases unmatched: 15. The CDR3 length is 20 residues. CDR3 sequence (DNA): TGTGCCAGCTCACCGCTAGATACGGGACAGGGCAAACTAGCCAAAAACATTCAGTACTTC. Encoded protein: CASSPLDTGQGKLAKNIQYF.

The V call is TRBV6-6, the J call TRBJ2-5; no clear D. The CDR3 sequence is 14 residues long. The V gene lost 2 bases and the J gene lost 1 base, with 8 bases spanning the gap. In germline, CDR1 is MNHNY, CDR2 SVGAGI (reference sequence). The CDR3 sequence: CASSYIEIQETQYF. The CDR3 DNA reads as TGTGCCAGCAGTTACATTGAAATCCAAGAGACCCAGTACTTC.

This clonotype has at least ten counts. The chain combines TRBV7-2 with TRBJ2-1; D is ambiguous. Germline loops: CDR1 SGHTA, CDR2 FQGNSA. This CDR3 contains 13 residues. V gave up 4 bases and J gave up 6 bases, with 10 bases separating them. This CDR3 reads CASSSYFTNEQFF. The CDR3 coding sequence is TGTGCCAGCAGCTCCTACTTTACCAATGAGCAGTTCTTC.

The sample holds one count of this clonotype. The CDR3 protein is CSAQGTSGGGYTDTQYF. DNA for the CDR3: TGCAGTGCCCAAGGGACTAGCGGGGGGGGGTACACAGATACGCAGTATTTT. J is TRBJ2-3 and V is TRBV20-1, with 16 bases that match TRBD2. This CDR3 has 17 amino acids. The V segment lost 6 bases and the J segment 2 bases; nucleotides outside the gene matches: 8. The germline CDR1 and CDR2 sequences are DFQATT and SNEGSKA (reference sequence).

The sample holds a few counts of this clonotype. The chain couples TRBV6-2 or TRBV6-3 to TRBJ2-7; D is perhaps TRBD1 (6 bases). Germline V CDR1 and CDR2: MNHEY, SVGEGT. The CDR3 contains 17 residues. Trimming cost V 10 bases and J 0 bases, with 25 bases left between them. As DNA, the CDR3 is TGTGCCACCTGGGACAACCGAGCCACTCACCTCTCCTACGAGCAGTACGTC. Protein: CATWDNRATHLSYEQYV.